This T cell receptor (beta chain) emerged from a study of blood T cell repertoires in COVID-19. Study-level information: Samples taken during acute and convalescent COVID-19 were collected in the United States, Italy and Spain.

Trimming at V came to 6 bases and at J to 2 bases, leaving 4 bases not matched to a gene. The CDR3 totals 15 residues. Germline V gene lookup returns CDR1 MNHEY and CDR2 SVGAGI. Sequenced by immunoSEQ multiplex PCR; TCRdb stores in-frame clones only, minus some. Of 150,000 to 200,000 clones listed, 60% to 80% were seen once; the top ten hold 26%. Sequenced input: peripheral blood. The clonotype was recovered from a woman aged 70 to 79 with acute or convalescent COVID-19. The V call is TRBV6-5, the J call TRBJ1-5; 10 bases align to TRBD1. CDR3 sequence reads: CASSAGTGGNQPQHF. The CDR3 DNA sequence: TGTGCCAGCAGCGCCGGGACAGGGGGCAATCAGCCCCAGCATTTT.